The rows below give T cell receptor beta chains drawn from one sample of a study of shared clonotypes between healthy human individuals. Clones were sequenced by immunoSEQ multiplex PCR, and TCRdb holds only the in-frame ones, with some missing. The table has 2 million to 2.5 million clones, 85% to 95% seen once. The sample consisted of naive CD4+ T cells sorted from blood. These TCRs come from a man aged 18-30 years in good health. CDR3s include the opening cysteine and the closing phenylalanine or tryptophan. A D gene is named only where the DNA matches it firmly. Expanded clones are given a class, and other clones once, few, many or no size at all.

v_gene	j_gene	d_gene	abundance	CDR3aa	CDR3nt
TRBV5-4	TRBJ2-5	TRBD1	NA	CASSSPGQGLQETQYF	TGTGCCAGCAGCTCGCCGGGACAGGGCCTTCAAGAGACCCAGTACTTC
TRBV5-4	TRBJ1-6	NA	NA	CASSLGGASYNSPLHF	TGTGCCAGCAGCCTCGGAGGGGCCTCCTATAATTCACCCCTCCACTTT
TRBV5-1	TRBJ2-2	TRBD2	NA	CASSLGLAGINTGELFF	TGCGCCAGCAGCTTGGGTCTAGCGGGAATTAACACCGGGGAGCTGTTTTTT
TRBV28	TRBJ2-4	NA	NA	CASSSGWTDIQYF	TGTGCCAGCAGTTCGGGATGGACGGACATTCAGTACTTC
TRBV2	TRBJ2-1	NA	once	CASSPNGRNEQFF	TGTGCCAGCAGTCCGAACGGGCGCAATGAGCAGTTCTTC
TRBV6-5	TRBJ1-6	TRBD1	NA	CASTGGSGNSPLHF	TGTGCCAGCACAGGGGGCTCGGGTAATTCACCCCTCCACTTT
TRBV10-3	TRBJ2-7	NA	NA	CAISESRTYEQYF	TGTGCCATCAGTGAGTCCAGGACCTACGAGCAGTACTTC
TRBV27	TRBJ1-2	NA	NA	CASSRDPGGVYGYTF	TGTGCCAGCAGTCGGGACCCGGGGGGGGTATATGGCTACACCTTC
TRBV7-9	TRBJ2-3	TRBD1	NA	CASSFNRGYTDTQYF	TGTGCCAGCAGCTTCAACAGGGGGTACACAGATACGCAGTATTTT
TRBV9	TRBJ1-1	NA	NA	CASSESVTTNTEAFF	TGTGCCAGCAGCGAGTCAGTTACGACGAACACTGAAGCTTTCTTT
TRBV5-1	TRBJ2-1	NA	NA	CASRQASYNEQFF	TGCGCCAGTAGACAGGCATCCTACAATGAGCAGTTCTTC
TRBV2	TRBJ1-2	NA	NA	CASMSQGRDYGYTF	TGTGCCAGCATGAGTCAGGGTCGGGACTATGGCTACACCTTC
TRBV25-1	TRBJ2-1	NA	NA	CASSREGSSYNEQFF	TGTGCCAGCAGTAGAGAGGGCAGCTCCTACAATGAGCAGTTCTTC
TRBV6-5	TRBJ2-7	NA	once	CASTPGGGGAYEQYF	TGTGCCAGCACCCCCGGTGGAGGGGGGGCCTACGAGCAGTACTTC
TRBV5-1	TRBJ2-7	NA	many	CASSPGDSPYEQYF	TGCGCCAGCAGCCCGGGAGATTCCCCCTACGAGCAGTACTTC
TRBV19	TRBJ2-2	TRBD1	NA	CASSLGDRVNTGELFF	TGTGCCAGTAGCCTAGGGGACAGGGTCAACACCGGGGAGCTGTTTTTT